The sequence of this TCR beta chain was determined in a study of T cells in Graves' hyperthyroidism and ophthalmopathy. From RNA transcripts, TCR beta CDR3 regions were amplified. The HTBI primer set drove a first-round RT-PCR of the TCR CDR3. Each CDR3 protein gets one entry after TCRdb re-called the multiplex PCR reads with MiXCR. The sample holds about 640,000 distinct CDR3 sequences; 20% are singletons and the top ten take roughly 30%. Not enrolled were patients with uncontrolled infection, other autoimmune disease, pregnancy or lactation. Diagnosis rested on symptoms, serum thyroxine and TRAb, thyroid ultrasound, and orbital computed tomography. CDR3 length: 10 residues. Germline V gene sequence: CDR1 SQVTM, CDR2 ANQGSEA. Deletions cut 7 bases from V and 6 bases from J, with 9 bases between.

The V gene is TRBV29-1, the J gene TRBJ1-1; D is possibly TRBD1 (5 bases). The sequenced material came from blood. This receptor was obtained from a man aged 25-45 years with Graves' ophthalmopathy. The CDR3 spells CSATDSEAFF. The CDR3 DNA follows: TGCAGCGCGACAGATTCTGAAGCTTTCTTT.